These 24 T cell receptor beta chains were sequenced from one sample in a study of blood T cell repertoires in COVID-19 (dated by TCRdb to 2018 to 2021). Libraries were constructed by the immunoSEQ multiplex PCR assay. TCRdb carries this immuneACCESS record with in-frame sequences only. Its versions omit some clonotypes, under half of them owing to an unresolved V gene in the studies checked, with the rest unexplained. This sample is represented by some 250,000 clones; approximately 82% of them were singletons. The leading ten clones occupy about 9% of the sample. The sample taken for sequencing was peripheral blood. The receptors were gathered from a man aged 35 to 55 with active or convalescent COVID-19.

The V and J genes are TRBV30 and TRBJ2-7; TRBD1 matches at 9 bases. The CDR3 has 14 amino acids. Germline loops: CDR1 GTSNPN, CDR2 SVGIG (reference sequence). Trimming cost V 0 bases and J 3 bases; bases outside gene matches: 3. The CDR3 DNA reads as TGTGCCTGGAGTGTAGGGACAGGGTTCTACGAGCAGTACTTC. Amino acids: CAWSVGTGFYEQYF.

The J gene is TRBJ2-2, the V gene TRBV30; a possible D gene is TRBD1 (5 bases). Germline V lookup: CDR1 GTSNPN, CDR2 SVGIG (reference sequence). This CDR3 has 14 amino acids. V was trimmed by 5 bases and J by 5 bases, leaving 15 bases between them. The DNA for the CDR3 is TGTGCCTGGGTCCCACAGGCCGGGACCGGGGAGCTGTTTTTT. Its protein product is CAWVPQAGTGELFF.

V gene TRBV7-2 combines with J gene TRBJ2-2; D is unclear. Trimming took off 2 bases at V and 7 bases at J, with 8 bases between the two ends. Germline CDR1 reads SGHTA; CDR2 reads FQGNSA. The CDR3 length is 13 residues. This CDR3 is CASSLFMSGELFF. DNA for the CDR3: TGTGCCAGCAGCTTATTTATGAGCGGGGAGCTGTTTTTT.

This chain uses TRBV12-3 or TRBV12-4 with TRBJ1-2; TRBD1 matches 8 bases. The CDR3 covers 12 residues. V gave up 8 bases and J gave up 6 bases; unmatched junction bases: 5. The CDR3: CASYAGGNGYTF. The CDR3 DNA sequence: TGTGCCAGCTATGCAGGGGGCAATGGCTACACCTTC.

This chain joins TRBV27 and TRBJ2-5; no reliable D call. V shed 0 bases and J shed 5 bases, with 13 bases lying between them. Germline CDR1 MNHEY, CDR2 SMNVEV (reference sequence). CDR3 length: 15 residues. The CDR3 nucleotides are TGTGCCAGCAGTTTATCGATGGGCAATTATGAGACCCAGTACTTC. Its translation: CASSLSMGNYETQYF.

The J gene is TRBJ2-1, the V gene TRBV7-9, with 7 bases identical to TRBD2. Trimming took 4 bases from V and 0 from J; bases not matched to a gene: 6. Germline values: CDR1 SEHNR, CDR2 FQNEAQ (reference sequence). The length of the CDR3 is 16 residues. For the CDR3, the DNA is TGTGCCAGCAGCTCAGAGCGGGACCGCTCCTACAATGAGCAGTTCTTC. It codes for CASSSERDRSYNEQFF.

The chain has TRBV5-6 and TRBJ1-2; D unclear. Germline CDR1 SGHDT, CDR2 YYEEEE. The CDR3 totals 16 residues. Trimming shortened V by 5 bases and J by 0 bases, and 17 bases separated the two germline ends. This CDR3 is CASRQSGNGTNYGYTF. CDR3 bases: TGTGCCAGCAGACAAAGCGGGAACGGGACTAACTATGGCTACACCTTC.

The CDR3 DNA follows: TGTGCCAGCAGCTTATCAGGGCCAGTCTCTGGGGCCAACGTCCTGACTTTC. Residues: CASSLSGPVSGANVLTF. The genes are TRBV7-3 and TRBJ2-6, with D possibly being TRBD1 (5 bases). In germline, CDR1 is SGHTA, CDR2 FQGTGA. V lost 2 bases and J 0 bases, leaving 11 bases between the germline ends. The CDR3 sequence is 17 residues long.

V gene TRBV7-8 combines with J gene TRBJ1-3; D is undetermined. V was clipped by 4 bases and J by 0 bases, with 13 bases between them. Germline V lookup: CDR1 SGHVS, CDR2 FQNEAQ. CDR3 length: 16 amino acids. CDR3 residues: CASSSQSDFSGNTIYF. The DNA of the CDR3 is TGTGCCAGCAGCTCACAGTCGGACTTCTCTGGAAACACCATATATTTT.

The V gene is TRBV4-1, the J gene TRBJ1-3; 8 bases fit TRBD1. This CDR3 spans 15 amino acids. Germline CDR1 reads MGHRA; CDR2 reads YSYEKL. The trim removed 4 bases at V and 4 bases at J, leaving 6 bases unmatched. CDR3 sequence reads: CASSRTGGSGNTIYF. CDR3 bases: TGCGCCAGCAGCCGAACAGGGGGGTCAGGAAACACCATATATTTT.

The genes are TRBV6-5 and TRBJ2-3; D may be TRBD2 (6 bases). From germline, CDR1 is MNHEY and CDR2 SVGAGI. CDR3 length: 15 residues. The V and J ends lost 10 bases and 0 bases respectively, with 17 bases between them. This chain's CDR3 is CATTTSGLSTDTQYF. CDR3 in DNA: TGTGCCACCACAACATCGGGACTCAGCACAGATACGCAGTATTTT.

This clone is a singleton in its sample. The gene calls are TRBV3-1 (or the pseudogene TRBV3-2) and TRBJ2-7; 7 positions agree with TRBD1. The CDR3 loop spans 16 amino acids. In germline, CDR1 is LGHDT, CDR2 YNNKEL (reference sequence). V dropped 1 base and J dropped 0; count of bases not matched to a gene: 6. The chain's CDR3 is CASSQGTGTASYEQYF. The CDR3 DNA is TGTGCCAGCAGCCAAGGGACCGGGACAGCCTCCTACGAGCAGTACTTC.

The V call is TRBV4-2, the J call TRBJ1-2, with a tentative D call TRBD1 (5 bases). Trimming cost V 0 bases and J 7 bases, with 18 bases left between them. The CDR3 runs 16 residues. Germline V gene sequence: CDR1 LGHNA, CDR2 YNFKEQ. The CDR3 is CASSQDLTGLTSGYTF. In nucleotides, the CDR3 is TGTGCCAGCAGCCAAGATTTAACAGGCCTGACTTCTGGCTACACCTTC.

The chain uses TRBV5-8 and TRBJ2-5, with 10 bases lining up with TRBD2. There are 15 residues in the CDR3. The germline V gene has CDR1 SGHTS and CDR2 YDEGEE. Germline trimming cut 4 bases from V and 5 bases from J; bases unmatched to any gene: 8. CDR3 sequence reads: CASSPSGRAGETQYF. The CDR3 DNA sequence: TGTGCCAGCAGCCCAAGCGGGAGGGCCGGGGAGACCCAGTACTTC.

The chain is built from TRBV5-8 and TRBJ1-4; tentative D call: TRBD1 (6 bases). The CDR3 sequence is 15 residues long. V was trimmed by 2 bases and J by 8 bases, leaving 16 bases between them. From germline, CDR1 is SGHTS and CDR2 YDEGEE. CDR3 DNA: TGTGCCAGCAGCTTAGAAAGAGGGGGATGGGAAAAACTGTTTTTT. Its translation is CASSLERGGWEKLFF.

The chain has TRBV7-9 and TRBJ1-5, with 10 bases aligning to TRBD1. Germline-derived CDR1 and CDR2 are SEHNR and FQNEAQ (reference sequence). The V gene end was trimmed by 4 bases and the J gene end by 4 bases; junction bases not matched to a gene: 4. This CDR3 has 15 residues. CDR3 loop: CASSSGQGVNQPQHF. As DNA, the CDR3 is TGTGCCAGCAGCTCCGGACAGGGGGTAAATCAGCCCCAGCATTTT.

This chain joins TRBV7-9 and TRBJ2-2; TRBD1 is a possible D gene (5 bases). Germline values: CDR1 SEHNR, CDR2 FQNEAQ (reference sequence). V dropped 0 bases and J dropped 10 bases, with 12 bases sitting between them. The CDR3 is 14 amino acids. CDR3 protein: CASSLAPGMMELFF. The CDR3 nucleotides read TGTGCCAGCAGCTTAGCCCCAGGGATGATGGAGCTGTTTTTT.

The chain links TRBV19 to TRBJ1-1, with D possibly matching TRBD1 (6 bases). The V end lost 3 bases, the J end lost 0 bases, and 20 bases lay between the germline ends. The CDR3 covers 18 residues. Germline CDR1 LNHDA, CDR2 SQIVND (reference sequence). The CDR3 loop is CASSILGAGIVMNTEAFF. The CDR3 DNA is TGTGCCAGTAGTATCTTGGGGGCAGGGATCGTCATGAACACTGAAGCTTTCTTT.

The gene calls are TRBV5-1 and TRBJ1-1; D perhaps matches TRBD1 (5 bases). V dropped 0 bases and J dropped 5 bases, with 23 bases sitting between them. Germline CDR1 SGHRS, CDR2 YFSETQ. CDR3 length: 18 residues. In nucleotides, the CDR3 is TGCGCCAGCAGCTTGGCCGGAAAGGAAAGGAGTAAGGGGACTGAAGCTTTCTTT. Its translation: CASSLAGKERSKGTEAFF.

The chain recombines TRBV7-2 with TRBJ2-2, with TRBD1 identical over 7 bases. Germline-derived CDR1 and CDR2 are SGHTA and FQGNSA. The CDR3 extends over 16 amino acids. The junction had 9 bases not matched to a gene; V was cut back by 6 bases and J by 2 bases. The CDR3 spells CASSPSGTVNTGELFF. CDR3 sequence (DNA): TGTGCCAGCAGTCCGTCCGGGACAGTAAACACCGGGGAGCTGTTTTTT.

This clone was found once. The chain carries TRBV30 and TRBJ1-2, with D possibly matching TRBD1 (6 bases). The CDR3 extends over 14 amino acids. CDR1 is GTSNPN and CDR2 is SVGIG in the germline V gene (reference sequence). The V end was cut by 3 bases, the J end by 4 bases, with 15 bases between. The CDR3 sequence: CAWRTQGSVYGYTF. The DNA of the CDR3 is TGTGCCTGGAGGACTCAGGGGTCCGTCTATGGCTACACCTTC. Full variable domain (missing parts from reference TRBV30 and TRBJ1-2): SQTIHQWPATLVQPVGSPLSLECTVEGTSNPNLYWYRQAAGRGLQLLFYSVGIGQISSEVPQNLSASRPQDRQFILSSKKLLLSDSGFYLCAWRTQGSVYGYTFGSGTRLTVV.

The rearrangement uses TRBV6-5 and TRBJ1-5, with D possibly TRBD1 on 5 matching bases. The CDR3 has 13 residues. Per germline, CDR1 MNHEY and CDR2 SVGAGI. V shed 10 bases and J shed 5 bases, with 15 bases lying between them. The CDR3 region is CATRGRGDQPQHF. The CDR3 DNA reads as TGTGCCACCCGAGGTAGGGGCGATCAGCCCCAGCATTTT.

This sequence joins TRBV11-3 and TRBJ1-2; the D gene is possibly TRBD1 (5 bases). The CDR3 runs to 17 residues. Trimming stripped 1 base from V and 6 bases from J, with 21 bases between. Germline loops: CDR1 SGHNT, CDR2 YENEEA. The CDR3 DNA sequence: TGTGCCAGCAGCTTAGTTTGGGCCGACAGATTTAAGGATGGCTACACCTTC. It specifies CASSLVWADRFKDGYTF.

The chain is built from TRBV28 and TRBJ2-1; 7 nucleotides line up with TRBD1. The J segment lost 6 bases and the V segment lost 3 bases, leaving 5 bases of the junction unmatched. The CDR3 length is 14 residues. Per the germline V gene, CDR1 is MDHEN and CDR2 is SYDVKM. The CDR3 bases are TGTGCCAGCAGTTTGCGAGCAGGGGGCAATGAGCAGTTCTTC. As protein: CASSLRAGGNEQFF.